This entry lists 28 T cell receptor beta chains sequenced from one sample in a study of tumor and adjacent non-tumor tissue in lung cancer. Three rounds of nested PCR, following a modified ARM-PCR protocol, produced the TCRbeta library. TCRdb fed the multiplex PCR reads into MiXCR, producing one record per CDR3 protein. The sample records roughly 75,000 distinct CDR3 sequences, about four fifths being singletons. RNA was extracted from bulk tissue without any cell sorting. More than 3 cm separated this lung sample from the edge of the tumor. The sample comprised distant non-tumor lung tissue. The receptors stem from a man aged 60 to 69 with non-small cell lung cancer.

Concerning this clonotype itself: One end of the junction is discordant with germline, which a read error may explain. The chain has TRBV20-1 and TRBJ1-6, with a possible D match to TRBD1 (6 bases). From germline, CDR1 is DFQATT and CDR2 SNEGSKA (reference sequence). There are 15 residues in the CDR3. CDR3 coding DNA: TGCAGTGCTAGACAAAGACGGGGGGCGGATTCACCCCTCCGCTTT. It yields the protein CSARQRRGADSPLRF.

This clonotype was picked up one time. The chain carries TRBV20-1 and TRBJ2-7; 9 nucleotides agree with TRBD2. The J call may be incorrect, as the DNA end agrees better with TRBJ2-1. The germline V gene encodes CDR1 DFQATT and CDR2 SNEGSKA (reference sequence). This CDR3 has 13 amino acids. In DNA, the CDR3 is TGCAGTGTCCGTGGGCGGGAGGGCCACGAGCAGTTCTTC. Translated: CSVRGREGHEQFF.

This clonotype was counted between two and nine times. A read error may explain this, as a much larger clone is one base away. The V and J genes are TRBV5-6 and TRBJ2-7, with 8 bases identical to TRBD2. Per the germline V gene, CDR1 is SGHDT and CDR2 is YYEEEE. Trimming took 4 bases from V and 1 from J; bases not matched to a gene: 7. The length of the CDR3 is 15 residues. CDR3 region: CASSPGLVGSYEQYF. The DNA for the CDR3 is TGTGCCAGCAGCCCGGGACTAGTGGGGTCCTACGAGCAGTACTTC.

Concerning this clonotype: A read error is likely, as this CDR3 ends without the conserved phenylalanine or tryptophan. The V and J genes are TRBV11-2 and TRBJ2-5; D remains unclear. Germline-derived CDR1 and CDR2 are SGHAT and FQNNGV. The CDR3 covers 16 residues. The CDR3 DNA sequence: TGTGCCAGCAGCTCCACAATGGGTGGGCCAAAGGAGAGCCAGTACTGC. Protein product: CASSSTMGGPKESQYC.

This clonotype was detected only once. One base away lies a much larger clone, so this may be a sequencing read error. The chain uses TRBV5-5 and TRBJ2-5, with unresolved D. V gave up 4 bases and J gave up 0 bases, with 10 bases separating them. The CDR3 has 14 residues. Germline CDR1 and CDR2: SGHKS and YYEKEE (reference sequence). Written as DNA, the CDR3 is TGTGCCAGCAGCAGAGACTCTTACCAAGAGACCCAGTACTTC. Residues: CASSRDSYQETQYF.

Worth noting for this clonotype: This clone may be a read error of a much larger clone one base away. V usage is TRBV20-1 and J usage is TRBJ2-5; D gene ambiguous. This CDR3 comprises 15 residues. Deletions cut 1 base from V and 3 bases from J, with 15 bases between. Germline V gene sequence: CDR1 DFQATT, CDR2 SNEGSKA (reference sequence). The CDR3 region has the DNA TGCAGTGCTAGAGGTGAAGGATATATTAAAGAGACCCAGTACTTC. It codes for CSARGEGYIKETQYF.

The chain joins TRBV20-1 to TRBJ1-2, with 8 bases fitting TRBD1. The CDR3 is 15 residues long. V was clipped by 3 bases and J by 5 bases; unmatched bases: 11. Germline CDR1 and CDR2: DFQATT and SNEGSKA (reference sequence). In DNA form, the CDR3 reads TGCAGTGCTAGTGGGTGGGCAGGGGGCGCGTATGGCTACACCTTC. Its translation is CSASGWAGGAYGYTF.

This chain connects TRBV6-5 to TRBJ2-5; either TRBD1 or TRBD2 may supply D (5 bases each). The V end lost 5 bases, the J end lost 9 bases, and 19 bases lay between the germline ends. The CDR3 sequence is 14 residues long. CDR1 MNHEY and CDR2 SVGAGI come from the germline V gene. The CDR3 nucleotides are TGTGCCAGCAGTGCCACCGGGACCGCGGGTGCCCAGTACTTC. This sequence encodes CASSATGTAGAQYF.

A note on this clonotype: One junction end does not reproduce the germline sequence, and a read error may be involved. The V and J genes are TRBV20-1 and TRBJ2-7, with 8 bases fitting TRBD1. The CDR3 has 12 amino acids. Germline V lookup: CDR1 DFQATT, CDR2 SNEGSKA (reference sequence). The CDR3 sequence: CSASDRAGELYF. CDR3 in DNA: TGCAGTGCTTCGGACAGGGCGGGCGAGCTGTATTTC.

Notes on this clonotype: Germline is not matched at one junction end, which may reflect a read error. The rearrangement links TRBV6-2 or TRBV6-3 to TRBJ2-5; tentatively, D is TRBD2 (6 bases). Germline V gene sequence: CDR1 MNHEY, CDR2 SVGEGT. The CDR3 has 14 residues. The DNA of the CDR3 is TGTGCCAGTAGTTACCATGTAGCGGCAGAGACCCAGTACTTC. This translates into CASSYHVAAETQYF.

The chain uses TRBV20-1 and TRBJ1-5, with D perhaps TRBD1 (5 bases). The V end lost 6 bases, the J end lost 11 bases, and 26 bases lay between the germline ends. Looked up from germline, CDR1 is DFQATT and CDR2 is SNEGSKA (reference sequence). This CDR3 is 15 amino acids long. The CDR3, as DNA: TGCAGTGCGCTCAGAGTGGGGGAGGACATAAAGACCCAGCATTTT. Amino acids: CSALRVGEDIKTQHF.

Concerning this clonotype: The junction and the germline gene differ at one end; a read error may be behind it. The chain links TRBV20-1 to TRBJ2-3; D possibly matches TRBD1 or TRBD2 (6 bases each). The CDR3 spans 13 residues. The V gene's germline CDR1 is DFQATT and CDR2 SNEGSKA (reference sequence). The CDR3, as DNA: TGCAGTGCTGGAGGGGGAGAAAGTGATACACAGTATTTT. This sequence encodes CSAGGGESDTQYF.

To note about this clonotype: It is likely a read error, because the conserved phenylalanine at the end of the CDR3 is missing. J is TRBJ1-3 and V is TRBV20-1; no reliable D call. This CDR3 spans 15 amino acids. The germline gives CDR1 DFQATT, CDR2 SNEGSKA (reference sequence). The CDR3 here is CSPRDGGSGGNIIYS. The CDR3 bases are TGCAGTCCTAGAGATGGAGGCAGTGGTGGAAACATCATATATTCT.

The CDR3 region has the DNA TGCGCCAGCAGCCAAAATACACAGGGAGGAGGTGGCTACACCTTC. It is translated as CASSQNTQGGGGYTF. This chain uses TRBV4-3 with TRBJ1-2; D possibly corresponds to TRBD1 (6 bases). CDR3 length: 15 residues. The germline V and J ends were trimmed by 2 bases and 7 bases, with 17 bases remaining between them. Germline CDR1 LGHNA, CDR2 YSLEER.

This clonotype has more than one count but fewer than ten. Being one base from a much bigger clone, this may be a read error. The J gene is TRBJ2-7, the V gene TRBV12-3 or TRBV12-4, with TRBD1 identical over 8 bases. V lost 6 bases and J lost 3; bases outside the gene matches: 10. This CDR3 comprises 15 residues. CDR3: CASSAHGQGNYEQYF. The DNA for the CDR3 is TGTGCCAGCAGCGCGCACGGACAGGGAAACTACGAGCAGTACTTC.

As to this clonotype: The junction and the germline gene differ at one end; a read error may be behind it. This rearrangement joins TRBV20-1 to TRBJ2-3; D is unresolved. Germline loops: CDR1 DFQATT, CDR2 SNEGSKA (reference sequence). This CDR3 spans 14 amino acids. The DNA for the CDR3 is TGCAATGCTAGAGCGACGGTCGGAACAGATACGCAGTATTTT. It yields the protein CNARATVGTDTQYF.

V gene TRBV7-6 combines with J gene TRBJ1-5; the match to TRBD1 covers 8 bases. Trimming removed 4 bases from V and 11 bases from J; junction bases left unmatched: 1. The germline CDR1 and CDR2 sequences are SGHVS and FNYEAQ. The CDR3 is 11 residues long. CDR3 nucleotide sequence: TGTGCCAGCAGCTCGGGACAGGCCCAGCATTTT. This sequence encodes CASSSGQAQHF.

The V call is TRBV4-3, the J call TRBJ2-7, with TRBD1 as a possible D gene (5 bases). The length of the CDR3 is 17 residues. V gave up 3 bases and J gave up 2 bases, with 20 bases separating them. Germline V gives CDR1 LGHNA, CDR2 YSLEER. The CDR3 region is CASSHGIRTWAAYEQYF. CDR3 sequence (DNA): TGCGCCAGCAGCCACGGAATCAGGACATGGGCCGCCTACGAGCAGTACTTC.

In this sample, this clonotype turned up a few times. A much larger clone sits a single nucleotide away, making a read error possible. This chain connects TRBV11-3 to TRBJ2-4, with 7 bases matching TRBD1. V shed 7 bases, J shed 9 bases, and the junction held 12 bases outside the gene matches. The CDR3 extends over 14 amino acids. Germline loops: CDR1 SGHNT, CDR2 YENEEA. Here the CDR3 DNA reads TGTGCCAGCACCTCAACAGGGGAAGGGGGCATTCAGTACTTC. Its protein is CASTSTGEGGIQYF.

To note about this clonotype: One junction end does not reproduce the germline sequence, and a read error may be involved. CDR3 region: CSARLGLGSRANVLTF. CDR3 nucleotides: TGCAGTGCTAGACTGGGGCTCGGCTCTAGGGCTAACGTCCTGACTTTC. The rearrangement uses TRBV20-1 and TRBJ2-6; a possible D gene is TRBD1 (5 bases). CDR1 is DFQATT and CDR2 is SNEGSKA in the germline V gene (reference sequence). This CDR3 region has 16 residues.

Of note for this clonotype: Likely a read error: the CDR3 ends without its conserved phenylalanine or tryptophan. The CDR3 loop reads CANSFANWDRPYEQYL. For the CDR3, the DNA is TGTGCCAACAGCTTTGCGAATTGGGACAGACCTTACGAGCAGTACTTA. The V call is TRBV7-9, the J call TRBJ2-7; 7 bases align to TRBD1. CDR1 and CDR2 (germline): SEHNR, FQNEAQ (reference sequence). The CDR3 sequence is 16 residues long.

Regarding this clonotype: This may be a read error, as it is one base from a much larger clone. This chain links TRBV12-3 or TRBV12-4 with TRBJ2-1, with 7 bases lining up with TRBD2. The V segment lost 6 bases and the J segment 4 bases; nucleotides outside the gene matches: 9. The CDR3 has 15 amino acids. The CDR3 DNA is TGTGCCAGCAGCTCCGGGGCTAGCGGTTACAATGAGCAGTTCTTC. Its translation is CASSSGASGYNEQFF.

The J gene is TRBJ2-7, the V gene TRBV29-1; D may be TRBD2 (5 bases). Germline lookup yields CDR1 SQVTM and CDR2 ANQGSEA. V lost 4 bases, J lost 9 bases, and 19 bases lay in between. There are 13 residues in the CDR3. The DNA for the CDR3 is TGCAGCGTTGGAGGCGGGCGCTCCTATGTGCAGTACTTC. Its translation is CSVGGGRSYVQYF.

The chain recombines TRBV5-6 with TRBJ2-5; no firm D call. CDR1 and CDR2 (germline): SGHDT, YYEEEE. The CDR3 contains 14 residues. Trimming took 0 bases from V and 2 from J, leaving 8 bases between them. CDR3 DNA sequence: TGTGCCAGCAGCTTGGTTAGGGTACAAGAGACCCAGTACTTC. Encoded protein: CASSLVRVQETQYF.

Worth noting for this clonotype: A much larger clone differs by one base, so this may be a read error. The chain recombines TRBV11-2 with TRBJ1-6, with 8 positions matching TRBD1. Germline V lookup: CDR1 SGHAT, CDR2 FQNNGV. The CDR3 loop spans 14 amino acids. This chain's CDR3 is CASNLDRGNSPLHF. The CDR3, as DNA: TGTGCCAGCAACTTAGACAGGGGTAATTCACCCCTCCACTTT.

On this clonotype: One junction end disagrees with the germline gene, perhaps due to a read error. The chain employs TRBV28 and TRBJ2-1; TRBD1 matches 9 bases. Germline-derived CDR1 and CDR2 are MDHEN and SYDVKM. This CDR3 contains 15 residues. Written as DNA, the CDR3 is TGTGCCAGCACGACGCGACAGGGGGGCTACAATGAGCAATTCTTC. Its protein product is CASTTRQGGYNEQFF. Full variable domain (outside the CDR3, taken from reference TRBV28 and TRBJ2-1): DVKVTQSSRYLVKRTGEKVFLECVQDMDHENMFWYRQDPGLGLRLIYFSYDVKMKEKGDIPEGYSVSREKKERFSLILESASTNQTSMYLCASTTRQGGYNEQFFGPGTRLTVL.

Concerning this clonotype: The junction departs from the called germline gene at one end, perhaps through a read error. J is TRBJ2-3 and V is TRBV5-4; the D gene could be TRBD1 or TRBD2 (5 bases each). Per germline, CDR1 SGHNT and CDR2 YYREEE (reference sequence). This CDR3 region has 13 residues. The DNA of the CDR3 is TGTGCCAGCACCGGGGCTAGCACAGATAGGCAGTATTTC. Amino acids: CASTGASTDRQYF.

This clonotype was detected ten times or more. The genes are TRBV6-2 or TRBV6-3 and TRBJ2-7; 11 nucleotides agree with TRBD2. The ends lost 0 bases at V and 3 bases at J; junction bases unmatched: 13. Germline loops: CDR1 MNHEY, CDR2 SVGEGT. This CDR3 spans 19 amino acids. For the CDR3, the DNA is TGTGCCAGCAGTTACTCCCTTAGTACGACTAGCGGGAAGAACTACGAGCAGTACTTC. Its translation is CASSYSLSTTSGKNYEQYF.